The TCR beta chain under discussion was sequenced for a study of T cell responses to AZD1222 COVID-19 vaccine. Germline-derived CDR1 and CDR2 are SGHNT and YYREEE (reference sequence). The CDR3 contains 14 residues. Trimming left V 1 base short and J 5 bases short, with 13 bases between. Sequenced by immunoSEQ multiplex PCR; TCRdb stores in-frame clones only, minus some. The repertoire consists of 75,000 to 95,000 clones, with approximately 89% occurring once and the leading ten covering 2.8%. The chain joins TRBV5-4 to TRBJ2-7; TRBD2 is a possible D gene (5 bases). The sample was peripheral blood, taken on day 0 of MenACWY control vaccination. This receptor was identified in an adult in good health. The CDR3 region is CASSLSGRANEQYF. The CDR3, as DNA: TGTGCCAGCAGCTTGAGCGGACGGGCGAACGAGCAGTACTTC. The full variable domain, rest sourced from reference TRBV5-4 and TRBJ2-7, is ETGVTQSPTHLIKTRGQQVTLRCSSQSGHNTVSWYQQALGQGPQFIFQYYREEENGRGNFPPRFSGLQFPNYSSELNVNALELDDSALYLCASSLSGRANEQYFGPGTRLTVT.